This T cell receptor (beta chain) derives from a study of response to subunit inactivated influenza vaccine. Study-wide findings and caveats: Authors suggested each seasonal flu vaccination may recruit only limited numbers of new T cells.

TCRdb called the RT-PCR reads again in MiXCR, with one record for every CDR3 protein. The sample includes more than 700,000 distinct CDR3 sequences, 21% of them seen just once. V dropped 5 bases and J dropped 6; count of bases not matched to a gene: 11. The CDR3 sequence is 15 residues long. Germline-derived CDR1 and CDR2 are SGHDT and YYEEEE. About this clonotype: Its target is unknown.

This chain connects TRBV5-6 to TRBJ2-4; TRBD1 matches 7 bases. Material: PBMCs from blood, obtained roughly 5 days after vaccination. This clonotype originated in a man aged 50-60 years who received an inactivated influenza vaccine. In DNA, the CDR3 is TGTGCCAGCAGGCCTGGTGGGGCAGGGGGAAACATTCAGTACTTC. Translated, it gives CASRPGGAGGNIQYF.